This T cell receptor (beta chain) was obtained from a study of cytomegalovirus exposure and HLA in healthy donors. CDR1 and CDR2 from the germline V gene are MNHEY and SMNVEV (reference sequence). V was pared by 0 bases and J by 0 bases, with 2 bases of the junction left unmatched. This CDR3 has 16 residues. PCR employed 60 Vbeta and 13 Jbeta primers. Libraries were prepared by immunoSEQ multiplex PCR; TCRdb keeps only in-frame clonotypes and omits some of them. Found here are about 200,000 clones; the top ten clones hold under 6.5%. The chain employs TRBV27 and TRBJ1-5; 7 positions match TRBD1. The TCR was taken from a man aged 30 to 39 in good health and CMV-seronegative. Sequences were obtained from PBMCs. In nucleotides, the CDR3 is TGTGCCAGCAGTTTATCGACAGGGTTTAGCAATCAGCCCCAGCATTTT. Translated: CASSLSTGFSNQPQHF.